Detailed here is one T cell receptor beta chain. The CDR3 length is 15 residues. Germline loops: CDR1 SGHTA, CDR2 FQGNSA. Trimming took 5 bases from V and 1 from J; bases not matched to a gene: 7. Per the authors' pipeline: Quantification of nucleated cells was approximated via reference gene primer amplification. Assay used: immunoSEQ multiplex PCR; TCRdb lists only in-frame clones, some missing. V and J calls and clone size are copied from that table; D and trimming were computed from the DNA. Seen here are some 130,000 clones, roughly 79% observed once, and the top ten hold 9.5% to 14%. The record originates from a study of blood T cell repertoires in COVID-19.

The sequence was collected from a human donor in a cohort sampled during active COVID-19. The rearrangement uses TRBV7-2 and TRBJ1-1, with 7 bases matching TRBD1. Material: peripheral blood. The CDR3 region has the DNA TGTGCCAGCAGCCCGTACAGGGGAGGGAACACTGAAGCTTTCTTT. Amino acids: CASSPYRGGNTEAFF.